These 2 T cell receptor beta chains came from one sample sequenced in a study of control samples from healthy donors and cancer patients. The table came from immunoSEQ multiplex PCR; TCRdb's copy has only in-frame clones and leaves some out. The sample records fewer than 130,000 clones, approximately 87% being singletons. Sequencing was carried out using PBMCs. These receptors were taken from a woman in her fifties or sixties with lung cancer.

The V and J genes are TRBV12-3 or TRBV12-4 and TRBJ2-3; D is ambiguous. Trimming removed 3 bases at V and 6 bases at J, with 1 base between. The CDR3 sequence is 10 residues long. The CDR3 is CASSLDTQYF. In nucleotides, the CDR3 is TGTGCCAGCAGTTTGGATACGCAGTATTTT.

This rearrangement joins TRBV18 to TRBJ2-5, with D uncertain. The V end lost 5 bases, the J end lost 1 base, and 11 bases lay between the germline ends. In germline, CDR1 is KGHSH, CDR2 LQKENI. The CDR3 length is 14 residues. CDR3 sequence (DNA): TGTGCCAGCTCAGCCACCCGCAGCCAAGAGACCCAGTACTTC. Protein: CASSATRSQETQYF.